This TCR beta chain was recovered during a study of blood T cell repertoires in COVID-19. Across the study: Italy, Spain and the United States were the sources of the convalescent and acute COVID-19 samples.

Produced via immunoSEQ multiplex PCR; TCRdb's table is partial and in-frame only. The sample holds more than 300,000 clones, 85% to 95% seen once. Trimming left V 1 base short and J 6 bases short, with 10 bases between. CDR1 is LNHNV, CDR2 YYDKDF, per germline (reference sequence). The CDR3 is 14 residues long. The chain recombines TRBV15 with TRBJ2-1; weak D call: TRBD2 (5 bases). The sequence was obtained from a woman aged 25 to 39 who had been exposed to COVID-19. The material sequenced was PBMCs or T cells enriched from blood (not recorded which). This CDR3 is CATSRVLVFNEQFF. The CDR3 DNA reads as TGTGCCACCAGCAGAGTACTAGTTTTCAATGAGCAGTTCTTC.